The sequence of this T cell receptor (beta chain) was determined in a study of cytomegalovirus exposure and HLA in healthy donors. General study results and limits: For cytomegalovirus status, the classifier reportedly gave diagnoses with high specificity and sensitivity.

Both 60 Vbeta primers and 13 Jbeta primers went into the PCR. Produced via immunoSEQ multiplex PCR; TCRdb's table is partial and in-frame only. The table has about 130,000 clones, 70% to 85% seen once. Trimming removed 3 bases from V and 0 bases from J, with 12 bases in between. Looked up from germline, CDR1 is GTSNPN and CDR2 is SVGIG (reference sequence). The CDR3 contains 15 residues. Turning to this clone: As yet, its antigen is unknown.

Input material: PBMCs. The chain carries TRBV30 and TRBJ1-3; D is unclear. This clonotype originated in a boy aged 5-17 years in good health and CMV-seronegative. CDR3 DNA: TGTGCCTGGAGAGGGAGAGGAGGCTCTGGAAACACCATATATTTT. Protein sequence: CAWRGRGGSGNTIYF.